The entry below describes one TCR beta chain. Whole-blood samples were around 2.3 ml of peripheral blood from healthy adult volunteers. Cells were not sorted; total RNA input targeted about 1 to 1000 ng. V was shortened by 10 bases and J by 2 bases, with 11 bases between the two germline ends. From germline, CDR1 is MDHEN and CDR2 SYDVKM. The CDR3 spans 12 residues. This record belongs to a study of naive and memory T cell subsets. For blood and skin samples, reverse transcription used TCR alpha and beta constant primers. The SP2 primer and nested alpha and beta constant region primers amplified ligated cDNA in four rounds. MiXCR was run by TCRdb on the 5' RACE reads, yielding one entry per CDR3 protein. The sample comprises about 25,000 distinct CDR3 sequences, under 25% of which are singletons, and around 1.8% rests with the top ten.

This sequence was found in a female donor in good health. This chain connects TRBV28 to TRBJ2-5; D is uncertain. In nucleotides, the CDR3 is TGTGCCACCACGATGTGGCAAGAGACCCAGTACTTC. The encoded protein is CATTMWQETQYF.